This is a list of T cell receptor beta chains from one sample in a study of shared clonotypes between healthy human individuals. Libraries were prepared by immunoSEQ multiplex PCR; TCRdb keeps only in-frame clonotypes and omits some of them. The profile shows about 330,000 clones, around 67% of them singletons. Sequenced material: memory CD4+ T cells sorted from blood. The origin of the receptors is a young man in good health. Both conserved end residues are part of each CDR3. A D gene is named only where the DNA matches it firmly. Rows give clone size only sometimes, using once, few, many, or a class for an expanded clone.

D	V	size	J	DNA	CDR3
-	TRBV6-5	-	TRBJ2-6	TGTGCCAGCAGTGGAGGCTCTGGGGCCAACGTCCTGACTTTC	CASSGGSGANVLTF
-	TRBV7-2	-	TRBJ1-1	TGTGCCAGCAGCGAGCAGGTGGCGACGGCTTTCTTT	CASSEQVATAFF
-	TRBV10-1	-	TRBJ2-7	TGCGCCAGCAGTGGGGGTTACGAGCAGTACTTC	CASSGGYEQYF
-	TRBV25-1	few	TRBJ1-3	TGTGCCAGCACCCCTGGAGACACCATATATTTT	CASTPGDTIYF
-	TRBV7-9	-	TRBJ1-1	TGTGCCAGCGGTACCAGGGGTGGTATCACTGAAGCTTTCTTT	CASGTRGGITEAFF
TRBD1	TRBV18	few	TRBJ1-4	TGTGCCAGCTCAGACCGACAGGGGACTAATGAAAAACTGTTTTTT	CASSDRQGTNEKLFF
TRBD1	TRBV5-4	-	TRBJ1-2	TGTGCCAGCAGCTACACAGGGGGCCCCGTAGGGTATGGCTACACCTTC	CASSYTGGPVGYGYTF
-	TRBV7-9	few	TRBJ2-3	TGTGCCAGCAGCAACCCGGGGCGCCCTACGCAGTATTTT	CASSNPGRPTQYF
-	TRBV7-2	-	TRBJ2-1	TGTGCCAGCAGCTTAAGTCTAGCTCATCTGGCCGATGAGCAGTTCTTC	CASSLSLAHLADEQFF
-	TRBV5-6	-	TRBJ2-1	TGTGCCAGCAGCTTGACGCCCCGGTTCAATGAGCAGTTCTTC	CASSLTPRFNEQFF
-	TRBV20-1	-	TRBJ2-7	TGCAGTGCGGGGACCCTCTACGAGCAGTACTTC	CSAGTLYEQYF
TRBD2	TRBV29-1	-	TRBJ2-1	TGCAGCGTTCTCCCTCCCGCGCGGGAGAAAAACAATGAGCAGTTCTTC	CSVLPPAREKNNEQFF
-	TRBV1	-	TRBJ2-3	TGCACCAGCAGCACACCCAAAGGGCCAGATACGCAGTATTTT	CTSSTPKGPDTQYF